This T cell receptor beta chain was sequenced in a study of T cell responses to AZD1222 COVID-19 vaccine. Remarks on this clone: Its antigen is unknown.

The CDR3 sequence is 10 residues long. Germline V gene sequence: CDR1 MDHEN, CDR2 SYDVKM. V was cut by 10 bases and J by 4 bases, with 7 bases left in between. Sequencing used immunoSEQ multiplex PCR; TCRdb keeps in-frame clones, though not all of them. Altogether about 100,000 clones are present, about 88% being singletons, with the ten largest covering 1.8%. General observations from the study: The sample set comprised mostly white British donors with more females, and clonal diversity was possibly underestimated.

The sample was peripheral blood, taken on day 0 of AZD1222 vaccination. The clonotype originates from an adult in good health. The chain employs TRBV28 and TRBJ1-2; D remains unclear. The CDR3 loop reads CATGIYGYTF. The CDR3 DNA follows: TGTGCCACCGGAATCTATGGCTACACCTTC.